The sequence of this T cell receptor (beta chain) was determined in a study of T-cell reconstitution after alpha-beta-depleted transplantation in children. In this sample, this clonotype turned up many times. Molecular barcoding with unique molecular identifiers was used for the TCRbeta library. TCRdb fed the PCR reads into MiXCR, producing one record per CDR3 protein. The table shows about 290,000 distinct CDR3 sequences, with 10% occurring only once. CDR3 length: 15 amino acids. V shed 0 bases and J shed 3 bases, with 15 bases lying between them. Germline-derived CDR1 and CDR2 are DFQATT and SNEGSKA (reference sequence).

The chain combines TRBV20-1 with TRBJ2-7; tentative D call: TRBD2 (5 bases). Sequences were derived from PBMCs, sampled before TCRalphabeta/CD19-depleted stem cell transplant. The TCR sequence derives from a boy under two years old with acute myeloid leukemia, due to receive a stem cell transplant. The CDR3 bases are TGCAGTGCTAGAGATTTGCGGGCCCATCTCTACGAGCAGTACTTC. This gives the protein CSARDLRAHLYEQYF.